Each of the 14 T cell receptor beta chains below was sequenced from the same sample in a study of a mutant IDH1 vaccine in newly diagnosed glioma. Documented time point: week 11, during vaccination. A single vaccine dose contained 300 ug of mutant IDH1 20-mer peptide, and topical imiquimod was used with it. The data were produced by immunoSEQ multiplex PCR, yet TCRdb's version contains in-frame clones alone and is incomplete. The sample contains more than 50,000 clones, 89% of which appear only once. These receptors are not linked to any known antigen. Here the sequenced sample was PBMCs, taken from a glioma patient whose treatment included an IDH1 peptide vaccine. These receptor sequences come from a middle-aged man with glioma.

The rearrangement uses TRBV5-1 and TRBJ1-1; D may be TRBD1 (5 bases). Trimming stripped 0 bases from V and 6 bases from J, with 9 bases between. The CDR3 is 13 amino acids. Germline V CDR1 and CDR2: SGHRS, YFSETQ. CDR3 region: CASSLAGRSEAFF. The CDR3 DNA is TGCGCCAGCAGCTTGGCAGGGCGGTCTGAAGCTTTCTTT. The variable domain in full, with the rest retrieved from reference TRBV5-1 and TRBJ1-1, is KAGVTQTPRYLIKTRGQQVTLSCSPISGHRSVSWYQQTPGQGLQFLFEYFSETQRNKGNFPGRFSGRQFSNSRSEMNVSTLELGDSALYLCASSLAGRSEAFFGQGTRLTVV.

The chain has TRBV5-6 and TRBJ2-5; no reliable D call. The length of the CDR3 is 15 residues. V lost 0 bases and J lost 2, with 11 bases in between. Looked up from germline, CDR1 is SGHDT and CDR2 is YYEEEE. As DNA, the CDR3 is TGTGCCAGCAGCTTGGACCGACGGATACAAGAGACCCAGTACTTC. As protein: CASSLDRRIQETQYF.

V gene TRBV7-6 combines with J gene TRBJ2-1, with 9 bases matching TRBD2. CDR3 length: 17 residues. Germline CDR1 and CDR2: SGHVS and FNYEAQ. The V segment lost 4 bases and the J segment 3 bases; nucleotides outside the gene matches: 10. CDR3 DNA sequence: TGTGCCAGCAGCTCTACTTGGCGGCGGGGGGGCTACAATGAGCAGTTCTTC. Translation gives CASSSTWRRGGYNEQFF.

This chain connects TRBV25-1 to TRBJ2-3, with TRBD2 matching 8 bases. Germline V CDR1 and CDR2: MGHDK, SYGVNS. CDR3 length: 16 amino acids. The J segment lost 5 bases and the V segment lost 1 base, leaving 8 bases of the junction unmatched. The CDR3 nucleotides are TGTGCCAGCAGTGAATCCTTTAGCGGGGCAAAAGATACGCAGTATTTT. Its translation is CASSESFSGAKDTQYF.

The chain links TRBV7-9 to TRBJ1-1; D might be TRBD1 (5 bases). Germline V lookup: CDR1 SEHNR, CDR2 FQNEAQ (reference sequence). The CDR3 sequence is 15 residues long. V gave up 1 base and J gave up 5 bases, with 14 bases separating them. This CDR3 reads CASSLEGTGRTEAFF. The CDR3, as DNA: TGTGCCAGCAGCTTAGAAGGTACAGGACGGACTGAAGCTTTCTTT.

V is TRBV5-1 and J is TRBJ1-5; the D gene is possibly TRBD1 (5 bases). Germline V lookup: CDR1 SGHRS, CDR2 YFSETQ. The V end was cut by 2 bases, the J end by 1 base, with 10 bases between. CDR3 length: 15 amino acids. The DNA for the CDR3 is TGCGCCAGCAGCTTCCGGGGGGAAAGCAATCAGCCCCAGCATTTT. Translation gives CASSFRGESNQPQHF. The full variable domain, its missing parts supplied by reference TRBV5-1 and TRBJ1-5, is KAGVTQTPRYLIKTRGQQVTLSCSPISGHRSVSWYQQTPGQGLQFLFEYFSETQRNKGNFPGRFSGRQFSNSRSEMNVSTLELGDSALYLCASSFRGESNQPQHFGDGTRLSIL.

The chain is built from TRBV28 and TRBJ2-5; D remains unclear. The CDR3 sequence is 15 residues long. V was pared by 4 bases and J by 6 bases, with 18 bases between. Germline assignment: CDR1 MDHEN and CDR2 SYDVKM. CDR3 residues: CASSSLGSRLKTQYF. The CDR3 DNA follows: TGTGCCAGCAGTTCATTGGGTTCGCGGCTAAAGACCCAGTACTTC.

The J gene is TRBJ2-3, the V gene TRBV5-4; D perhaps matches TRBD2 (6 bases). CDR3 length equals 13 residues. The V end lost 10 bases, the J end lost 0 bases, and 12 bases lay between the germline ends. CDR1 and CDR2 from the germline V gene are SGHNT and YYREEE (reference sequence). Written as DNA, the CDR3 is TGTGCCGGGGGGAGGAGTAGCACAGATACGCAGTATTTT. Amino acid sequence: CAGGRSSTDTQYF. Looking up the rest from reference TRBV5-4 and TRBJ2-3 gives the full variable domain: ETGVTQSPTHLIKTRGQQVTLRCSSQSGHNTVSWYQQALGQGPQFIFQYYREEENGRGNFPPRFSGLQFPNYSSELNVNALELDDSALYLCAGGRSSTDTQYFGPGTRLTVL.

The rearrangement links TRBV7-8 to TRBJ2-7, with TRBD1 matching over 9 bases. Germline CDR1 SGHVS, CDR2 FQNEAQ. This CDR3 is 15 amino acids long. J gave up 2 bases and V 5 bases, and 7 bases lay outside the gene matches. CDR3 DNA: TGTGCCAGCAGCCCCGGACAGGGGTTTACCTACGAGCAGTACGTC. Its translation is CASSPGQGFTYEQYV.

The chain combines TRBV19 with TRBJ2-2; the D is unclear. The CDR3 length is 13 residues. V was shortened by 6 bases and J by 0 bases, with 5 bases between the two germline ends. Germline loops: CDR1 LNHDA, CDR2 SQIVND (reference sequence). CDR3 nucleotide sequence: TGTGCCAGTAGGATAACGAACACCGGGGAGCTGTTTTTT. Its translation is CASRITNTGELFF.

This clone appeared a single time. The chain links TRBV6-4 to TRBJ2-1, with D uncertain. CDR3 length equals 15 residues. Germline CDR1 reads MRHNA; CDR2 reads SNTAGT. V lost 3 bases and J 0 bases, leaving 9 bases between the germline ends. CDR3 protein: CASSEEQGSYNEQFF. The CDR3 bases are TGTGCCAGCAGTGAGGAACAAGGCTCCTACAATGAGCAGTTCTTC.

This sequence joins TRBV7-8 and TRBJ2-2, with D maybe TRBD2 (6 bases). The CDR3 has 18 amino acids. Germline assignment: CDR1 SGHVS and CDR2 FQNEAQ. The V end was cut by 1 base, the J end by 4 bases, with 19 bases between. CDR3 in DNA: TGTGCCAGCAGCTTAGATTACCGGGACTCCAAAGGCACCGGGGAGCTGTTTTTT. Its protein product is CASSLDYRDSKGTGELFF.

V usage is TRBV19 and J usage is TRBJ2-2; D is possibly TRBD2 (7 bases). With 7 bases removed from V and 5 bases from J, the gap between germline ends came to 14 bases. Per germline, CDR1 LNHDA and CDR2 SQIVND (reference sequence). The length of the CDR3 is 14 residues. This CDR3 is CASNSRGGTGELFF. In nucleotides, the CDR3 is TGTGCCAGTAATTCCAGGGGAGGGACCGGGGAGCTGTTTTTT.

The V gene is TRBV6-1, the J gene TRBJ1-6, with 7 bases identical to TRBD1. Germline CDR1 MNHNS, CDR2 SASEGT. The CDR3 is made up of 17 amino acids. Trimming cost V 4 bases and J 3 bases; bases outside gene matches: 9. CDR3 sequence reads: CASSVRWGQYYNSPLHF. In DNA, the CDR3 is TGTGCCAGCAGTGTCAGGTGGGGACAGTACTATAATTCACCCCTCCACTTT.